The 22 T cell receptor beta chains below were found in one sample sequenced in a study of blood T cell repertoires in COVID-19. Using immunoSEQ multiplex PCR, the repertoire was profiled, and TCRdb retains in-frame clones only, with some absent. The sample lists 250,000 to 350,000 clones; 80% to 90% were seen once. Specimen: peripheral blood. These receptors were collected from a man aged 25-45 years with acute or convalescent COVID-19.

The chain combines TRBV5-5 with TRBJ1-1; 8 nucleotides align to TRBD1. V lost 0 bases, J lost 14 bases, and 9 bases stayed unmatched. CDR1 and CDR2 from the germline V gene are SGHKS and YYEKEE (reference sequence). The CDR3 runs 13 residues. CDR3 nucleotides: TGTGCCAGCAGCTTGGCGGCGGACAGGGTAGGCTTCTTT. As protein: CASSLAADRVGFF.

The V gene is TRBV11-2, the J gene TRBJ2-2; TRBD1 is a possible D gene (6 bases). The CDR3 spans 16 residues. Germline V CDR1 and CDR2: SGHAT, FQNNGV. Trimming stripped 6 bases from V and 3 bases from J, with 17 bases between. CDR3 loop: CASRPISGEDTGELFF. The CDR3 DNA reads as TGTGCCAGCAGGCCTATCTCAGGGGAAGACACCGGGGAGCTGTTTTTT.

The CDR3 coding sequence is TGTGCCAGCAGCCCTAGACTGAAAACCACCGGGGAGCTGTTTTTT. Its protein product is CASSPRLKTTGELFF. V gene TRBV6-6 combines with J gene TRBJ2-2; D remains ambiguous. Trimming removed 6 bases from V and 4 bases from J, with 15 bases in between. Germline assignment: CDR1 MNHNY and CDR2 SVGAGI (reference sequence). This CDR3 is 15 amino acids long.

The chain combines TRBV3-1 (or the pseudogene TRBV3-2) with TRBJ2-7; 7 bases fit TRBD2. The CDR3 loop spans 14 amino acids. Germline V lookup: CDR1 LGHDT, CDR2 YNNKEL (reference sequence). V dropped 0 bases and J dropped 6; count of bases not matched to a gene: 5. The CDR3 here is CASSQEVWEGEQYF. The CDR3 DNA reads TGTGCCAGCAGCCAAGAGGTTTGGGAGGGCGAGCAGTACTTC.

The chain uses TRBV11-2 and TRBJ2-7; the D gene is possibly TRBD1 (6 bases). Germline V gene lookup returns CDR1 SGHAT and CDR2 FQNNGV. The CDR3 has 14 amino acids. V was shortened by 7 bases and J by 3 bases, with 16 bases between the two germline ends. The CDR3 bases are TGTGCCAGCAAGAACCGGGGACAAATCTACGAGCAGTACTTC. It encodes CASKNRGQIYEQYF.

The rearrangement links TRBV3-1 (or the pseudogene TRBV3-2) to TRBJ2-5; 11 bases match TRBD2. The germline gives CDR1 LGHDT, CDR2 YNNKEL (reference sequence). With 1 base clipped from V and 2 bases from J, the junction kept 3 bases outside the gene matches. This CDR3 comprises 16 residues. The CDR3 nucleotides read TGTGCCAGCAGCCAAGGTATAGCGGGGGGGCAAGAGACCCAGTACTTC. This sequence encodes CASSQGIAGGQETQYF.

The V gene is TRBV3-1 (or the pseudogene TRBV3-2), the J gene TRBJ2-3; possibly TRBD1 for D (6 bases). V lost 0 bases and J 8 bases, leaving 18 bases between the germline ends. The length of the CDR3 is 16 residues. The germline V gene has CDR1 LGHDT and CDR2 YNNKEL (reference sequence). CDR3 in amino acids: CASSQDLIRGQSTQYF. The CDR3 DNA follows: TGTGCCAGCAGCCAAGACCTTATCAGGGGCCAGAGTACGCAGTATTTT.

V gene TRBV28 combines with J gene TRBJ2-5; tentative D call: TRBD1 (6 bases). CDR1 MDHEN and CDR2 SYDVKM come from the germline V gene. The CDR3 is made up of 12 amino acids. V dropped 8 bases and J dropped 5 bases, with 12 bases sitting between them. This CDR3 reads CASRSQGETQYF. The CDR3 nucleotides are TGTGCCAGCCGATCCCAGGGGGAGACCCAGTACTTC.

The chain links TRBV4-2 to TRBJ2-7; 8 bases are shared with TRBD2. CDR3 length equals 15 residues. CDR1 and CDR2 (germline): LGHNA, YNFKEQ. Trimming at V came to 6 bases and at J to 0 bases, leaving 7 bases not matched to a gene. CDR3 sequence (DNA): TGTGCCAGCAGTACCACGGGAGGGAACTCCTACGAGCAGTACTTC. It specifies CASSTTGGNSYEQYF.

The chain joins TRBV4-1 to TRBJ2-4; D unclear. Trimming pared 0 bases from V and 5 bases from J, leaving 11 bases between. The CDR3 spans 15 residues. Germline CDR1 reads MGHRA; CDR2 reads YSYEKL. Here the CDR3 DNA reads TGCGCCAGCAGCCAAGATTGGGCAGGCCAAAACATTCAGTACTTC. Protein product: CASSQDWAGQNIQYF.

The chain links TRBV6-6 to TRBJ1-1; 7 bases are shared with TRBD1. The germline CDR1 and CDR2 sequences are MNHNY and SVGAGI (reference sequence). The CDR3 has 15 amino acids. Germline trimming cut 6 bases from V and 1 base from J; bases unmatched to any gene: 8. CDR3: CASRAPTGSNTEAFF. CDR3 sequence (DNA): TGTGCCAGCAGAGCTCCGACAGGGTCGAACACTGAAGCTTTCTTT.

V usage is TRBV2 and J usage is TRBJ1-6; D gene unclear. Germline lookup yields CDR1 SNHLY and CDR2 FYNNEI. CDR3 size: 12 residues. V shed 6 bases and J shed 5 bases, with 5 bases lying between them. CDR3 coding DNA: TGTGCCAGCAGCGTAAATAATTCACCCCTCCACTTT. Protein sequence: CASSVNNSPLHF.

The chain has TRBV5-1 and TRBJ1-4; TRBD1 matches at 10 bases. CDR3 length: 14 residues. V shed 2 bases, J shed 6 bases, and the junction held 1 base outside the gene matches. Germline CDR1 reads SGHRS; CDR2 reads YFSETQ. The CDR3 region has the DNA TGCGCCAGCAGCTTCGGGACAGGGGATGAAAAACTGTTTTTT. Residues: CASSFGTGDEKLFF.

CDR3 amino acids: CASSTRQAKGEKLFF. CDR3 DNA sequence: TGTGCCAGTAGTACCCGACAGGCCAAAGGGGAAAAACTGTTTTTT. The rearrangement joins TRBV19 to TRBJ1-4, with D perhaps TRBD1 (6 bases). Deletions cut 4 bases from V and 8 bases from J, with 17 bases between. Germline assignment: CDR1 LNHDA and CDR2 SQIVND (reference sequence). The CDR3 loop spans 15 amino acids.

The gene calls are TRBV6-1 and TRBJ2-1; the match to TRBD1 covers 7 bases. V trimming: 0 bases; J trimming: 6 bases; junction bases outside the gene matches: 8. Germline-derived CDR1 and CDR2 are MNHNS and SASEGT. This CDR3 spans 16 amino acids. CDR3 residues: CASSEAFTGERNEQFF. Written as DNA, the CDR3 is TGTGCCAGCAGTGAAGCCTTCACAGGGGAACGCAATGAGCAGTTCTTC.

The chain carries TRBV28 and TRBJ1-3; perhaps TRBD1 as D (5 bases). Trimming stripped 4 bases from V and 0 bases from J, with 16 bases between. The CDR3 contains 17 residues. Germline values: CDR1 MDHEN, CDR2 SYDVKM. The CDR3 sequence is CASSSDWDFSSGNTIYF. The CDR3 DNA sequence: TGTGCCAGCAGTTCCGACTGGGACTTCTCCTCTGGAAACACCATATATTTT.

V and J are TRBV28 and TRBJ2-2, with 11 bases fitting TRBD2. This CDR3 is built from 16 residues. The junction had 3 bases not matched to a gene; V was cut back by 5 bases and J by 1 base. CDR1 and CDR2 (germline): MDHEN, SYDVKM. In nucleotides, the CDR3 is TGTGCCAGCAGTCTCCTAGCGGGGGGGAACACCGGGGAGCTGTTTTTT. It specifies CASSLLAGGNTGELFF.

The V call is TRBV3-1 (or the pseudogene TRBV3-2), the J call TRBJ1-6; tentatively, D is TRBD1 (5 bases). This CDR3 spans 15 amino acids. Trimming stripped 3 bases from V and 3 bases from J, with 9 bases between. Germline-derived CDR1 and CDR2 are LGHDT and YNNKEL (reference sequence). CDR3 nucleotide sequence: TGTGCCAGCAGCCACCGGGGGGGCTATAATTCACCCCTCCACTTT. It is translated as CASSHRGGYNSPLHF.

The chain combines TRBV5-5 with TRBJ1-5; no reliable D call. The germline CDR1 and CDR2 sequences are SGHKS and YYEKEE (reference sequence). The CDR3 is 15 amino acids. V lost 2 bases to trimming and J lost 2 bases, with 11 bases between them. The DNA for the CDR3 is TGTGCCAGCAGCTTTCGGTATGGTGGCAATCAGCCCCAGCATTTT. Encoded protein: CASSFRYGGNQPQHF.

The rearrangement uses TRBV6-6 and TRBJ2-2; TRBD2 aligns across 8 bases. This CDR3 spans 18 amino acids. Germline V gene data show CDR1 as MNHNY and CDR2 as SVGAGI (reference sequence). Trimming at V came to 5 bases and at J to 0 bases, leaving 11 bases not matched to a gene. CDR3 nucleotides: TGTGCCAGCAGTCCCCGCGGGGCGGGAGGTACGAACACCGGGGAGCTGTTTTTT. This translates into CASSPRGAGGTNTGELFF.

This chain uses TRBV9 with TRBJ1-6; the D is unclear. There are 15 residues in the CDR3. Trimming pared 3 bases from V and 5 bases from J, leaving 12 bases between. Germline CDR1 SGDLS, CDR2 YYNGEE. CDR3: CASSGVMVNNSPLHF. In nucleotides, the CDR3 is TGTGCCAGCAGCGGCGTAATGGTCAATAATTCACCCCTCCACTTT.

This clone showed up just a few times. The chain uses TRBV20-1 and TRBJ2-5, with D tentatively TRBD1 (5 bases). This CDR3 spans 11 amino acids. Between the trimmed V and J ends, which lost 6 bases and 9 bases, there was a span of 14 bases. Germline V gene data show CDR1 as DFQATT and CDR2 as SNEGSKA (reference sequence). The CDR3 sequence is CSAIGAVAQYF. CDR3 coding DNA: TGCAGTGCGATTGGGGCTGTGGCCCAGTACTTC.